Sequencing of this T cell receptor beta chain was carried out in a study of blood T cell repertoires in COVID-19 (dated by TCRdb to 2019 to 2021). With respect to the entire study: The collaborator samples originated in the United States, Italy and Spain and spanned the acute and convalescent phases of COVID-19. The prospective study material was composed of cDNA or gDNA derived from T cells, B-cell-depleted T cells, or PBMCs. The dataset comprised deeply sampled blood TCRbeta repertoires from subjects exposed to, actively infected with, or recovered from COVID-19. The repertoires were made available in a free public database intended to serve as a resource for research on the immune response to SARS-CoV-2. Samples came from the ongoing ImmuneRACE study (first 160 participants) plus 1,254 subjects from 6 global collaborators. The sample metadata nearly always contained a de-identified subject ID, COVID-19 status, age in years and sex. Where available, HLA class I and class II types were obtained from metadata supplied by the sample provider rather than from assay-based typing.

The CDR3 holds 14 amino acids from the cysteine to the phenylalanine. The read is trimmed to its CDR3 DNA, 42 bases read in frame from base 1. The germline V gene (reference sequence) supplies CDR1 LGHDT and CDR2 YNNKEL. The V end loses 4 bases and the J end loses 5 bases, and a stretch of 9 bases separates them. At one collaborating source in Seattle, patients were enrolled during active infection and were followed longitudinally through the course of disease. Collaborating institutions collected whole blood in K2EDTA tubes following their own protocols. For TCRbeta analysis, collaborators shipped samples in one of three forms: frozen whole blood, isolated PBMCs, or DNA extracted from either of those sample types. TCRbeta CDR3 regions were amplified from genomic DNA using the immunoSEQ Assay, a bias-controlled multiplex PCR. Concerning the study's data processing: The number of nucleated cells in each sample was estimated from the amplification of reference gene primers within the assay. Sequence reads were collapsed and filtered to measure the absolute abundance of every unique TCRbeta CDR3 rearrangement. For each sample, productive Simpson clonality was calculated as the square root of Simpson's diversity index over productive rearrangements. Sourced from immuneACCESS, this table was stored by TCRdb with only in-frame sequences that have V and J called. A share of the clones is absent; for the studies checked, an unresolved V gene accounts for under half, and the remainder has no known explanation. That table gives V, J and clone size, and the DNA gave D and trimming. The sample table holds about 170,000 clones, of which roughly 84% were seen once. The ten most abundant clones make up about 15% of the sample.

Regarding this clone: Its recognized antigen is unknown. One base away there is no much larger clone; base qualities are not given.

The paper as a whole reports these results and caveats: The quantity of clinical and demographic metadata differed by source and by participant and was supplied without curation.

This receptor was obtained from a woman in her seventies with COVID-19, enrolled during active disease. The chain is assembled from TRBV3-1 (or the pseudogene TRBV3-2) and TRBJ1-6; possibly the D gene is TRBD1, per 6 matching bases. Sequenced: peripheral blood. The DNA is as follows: TGTGCCAGCAGCCCTGGACAGCATAATTCACCCCTCCACTTT. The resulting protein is CASSPGQHNSPLHF.